Listed below are T cell receptor beta chains from one sample, sequenced in a study of T cell responses to AZD1222 COVID-19 vaccine. Here immunoSEQ multiplex PCR was the method, and the copy in TCRdb shows in-frame clones only, minus some. The sample contains around 170,000 clones, around nine tenths of which appear only once. The source was peripheral blood, collected on day 0 of AZD1222 vaccination. These receptors were obtained from an adult in good health. The CDR3 runs from the conserved cysteine through the conserved F or W. A D gene is named only where the DNA matches it firmly. Size is omitted from some rows. Given values are once, few, many or a class for expanded clones.

D,J,size,V,DNA,CDR3
TRBD2,TRBJ2-1,-,TRBV6-2/TRBV6-3,TGTGCCAGCAGCCTCCCCGGGGGGGCTGGCTACAATGAGCAGTTCTTC,CASSLPGGAGYNEQFF
TRBD1,TRBJ1-1,-,TRBV7-3,TGTGCCAGCACCCAATACGGAGGGACAGCGCGCAACACTGAAGCTTTCTTT,CASTQYGGTARNTEAFF
-,TRBJ1-2,-,TRBV9,TGTGCCAGCAGCGTAGAGGATGGGGCTGACTATGGCTACACCTTC,CASSVEDGADYGYTF
-,TRBJ2-1,-,TRBV5-6,TGTGCCAGCAGCGGGAGAGCCGGGACACAATACTACAATGAGCAGTTCTTC,CASSGRAGTQYYNEQFF
-,TRBJ1-3,-,TRBV15,TGTGCCACCAGCGACGCCCGGAGCCCTGGAAACACCATATATTTT,CATSDARSPGNTIYF
TRBD2,TRBJ2-1,-,TRBV28,TGTGCCAGCAGTTCTCCGTCGCTAGCGGGGACCACTTCCTACAATGAGCAGTTCTTC,CASSSPSLAGTTSYNEQFF
-,TRBJ1-1,-,TRBV19,TGTGCCAGTAGTATCACAGCTGAAGCTTTCTTT,CASSITAEAFF
-,TRBJ1-2,-,TRBV7-9,TGTGCCAGCAGCCGAGTAGCAGGTCTCGCTAACTATGGCTACACCTTC,CASSRVAGLANYGYTF
-,TRBJ2-2,-,TRBV2,TGTGCCAGCACCCCTGCGGGGTTAAACACCGGGGAGCTGTTTTTT,CASTPAGLNTGELFF
-,TRBJ1-1,-,TRBV28,TGTGCCAGCAGCCTCGGGACTTCCGGGGGCCCTGAAGCTTTCTTT,CASSLGTSGGPEAFF
TRBD2,TRBJ2-1,-,TRBV7-2,TGTGCCAGCAGCTTTCCCGGGACTAGCGGGGGCCATTATGATGAGCAGTTCTTC,CASSFPGTSGGHYDEQFF
-,TRBJ2-7,-,TRBV7-2,TGTGCCAGCAGCTTAGAGGCAGGGGGAGGATACGAGCAGTACTTC,CASSLEAGGGYEQYF
-,TRBJ2-4,-,TRBV28,TGTGCCACCAATGAACCGGGACGAAAAAACATTCAGTACTTC,CATNEPGRKNIQYF
-,TRBJ2-7,-,TRBV6-1,TGTGCCAGCAGTGAGGCACCGGGACTGGCAACGGAAGAGCAGTACTTC,CASSEAPGLATEEQYF
TRBD2,TRBJ2-3,-,TRBV6-4,TGTGCCAGCAGTGACTCGAGCGGGGGGGCAGATACGCAGTATTTT,CASSDSSGGADTQYF
-,TRBJ2-7,-,TRBV7-2,TGTGCCAGCAGCTTGTGGGACTACGAGCAGTACTTC,CASSLWDYEQYF
-,TRBJ1-1,-,TRBV2,TGTGCCAGCAGCTCAGGACTGAACACTGAAGCTTTCTTT,CASSSGLNTEAFF
-,TRBJ1-4,once,TRBV29-1,TGCAGCGCCTACAGGAGACATAATGAAAAACTGTTTTTT,CSAYRRHNEKLFF
TRBD1,TRBJ1-5,-,TRBV7-2,TGTGCCAGCAGCTCGGGACAGGGCCAGCCCCAGCATTTT,CASSSGQGQPQHF
-,TRBJ2-1,-,TRBV7-3,TGTGCCAGCAGCTTAACCTCTTACTCCTACAATGAGCAGTTCTTC,CASSLTSYSYNEQFF